This entry describes one T cell receptor (beta chain). Its antigen is not identified. One entry per CDR3 protein results from TCRdb running MiXCR on the reads. The sample has 650,000 to 900,000 distinct CDR3 sequences; roughly 29% are singletons. This CDR3 region has 13 residues. Between the trimmed V and J ends, which lost 4 bases and 8 bases, there was a span of 15 bases. The germline CDR1 and CDR2 sequences are SGDLS and YYNGEE. The data stem from a study of T cell repertoires in cytomegalovirus infection. Study-level points and caveats: CMV carriers having the relevant HLA were flagged by cumulative public TCR beta family frequency.

V is TRBV9 and J is TRBJ1-1; the D gene is possibly TRBD1 (5 bases). Material: cultured CD8+ T cells from PBMCs, obtained from culture after CMV antigen stimulation. The sequence came from a human donor in good health (CMV status not recorded). Some clones in this sample may be carry-over from other donors' samples. The CDR3 protein is CASSSGTASEAFF. The CDR3 DNA sequence: TGTGCCAGCAGCTCCGGGACCGCGTCAGAAGCTTTCTTT.